The subject of this entry is one T cell receptor beta chain. This sample is part of a study of blood T cells in healthy people across ages. The second PCR ran 7 to 11 cycles with a sample-barcoded 5' primer and J-beta primers. TCRdb itself ran the 5' RACE reads through MiXCR, one entry per CDR3 protein. This table holds approximately 760,000 distinct CDR3 sequences, 25% found once. CDR1 DFQATT and CDR2 SNEGSKA come from the germline V gene (reference sequence). V dropped 3 bases and J dropped 5; count of bases not matched to a gene: 12. The CDR3 covers 15 residues. These data also formed part of another study, on T cells of mothers and their children.

The chain is built from TRBV20-1 and TRBJ2-5; 7 bases are a match to TRBD1. The sequencing input was blood. This TCR came from a boy younger than 18 in good health. The CDR3 DNA reads TGCAGTGCTAGCGACAGGGATAGTTTGGGGGAGACCCAGTACTTC. Its translation: CSASDRDSLGETQYF.